The TCR beta chain described here comes from a study of memory CD8 T cells in hepatitis C reinfection listed by TCRdb under 2017. Regarding the complete study: Two consecutive HCV infections were spontaneously resolved by three donors, whereas a primary infection was cleared by two donors who then became chronically infected after reinfection. A case counted as HCV reinfection when an HCV RNA test came back positive after two negative tests taken at least 60 days apart. Peak reinfection samples were collected 3 to 8 weeks after reinfection was detected. The study tracked the TCR beta repertoire of virus-specific CD8 T cells longitudinally across an HCV reinfection episode in a few donors. Five or six reinfection cases with stored pre-reinfection samples were identified between about 2008 and 2012. Participants who had resolved a prior HCV infection were followed every 3 months in the reinfection study. Previously published longitudinal data on tetramer+ CD8 T cell frequency were used to select the peak reinfection time point. On the study overall, not on this receptor specifically: Because only five or six donors were included, definitive conclusions about public clonotypes linked to secondary clearance were beyond the reach of the study.

Library construction relied on the immunoSEQ multiplex PCR assay. Genomic DNA was extracted from the sorted cells, and the TCR beta V, D and J regions were sequenced using the automated high-throughput method of Adaptive Biotechnologies. A two-step, bias-controlled multiplex PCR was used to amplify CDR3 regions. An Illumina instrument was used to sequence the amplified TCR beta libraries. The authors' analysis ran thus. The demultiplexed reads were processed to cut down on amplification and sequencing bias, and the IMGT database was used to assign CDR3 sequences to gene families. ImmunoSEQ software version 2.0 was used to analyze repertoire data. Out-of-frame sequences and sequences containing stop codons in the CDR3 were removed from the clonotype lists. Clonotypes with a frequency below 0.01% were excluded because such clonotypes corresponded to less than one cell. Richness was computed as observed richness divided by input cell number, and evenness as Shannon entropy divided by log observed richness. Repertoire diversity and the similarity between time points were measured using Simpson diversity and Morisita-Horn overlap indices. Clonotypes were grouped as dominant (>1%), sub-dominant (0.5-0.99%), low abundance (0.1-0.49%) or lowest abundance (<0.1%). A germline index was derived by subtracting total nucleotide additions from total CDR3 length and dividing the result by total CDR3 length. TCRdb retrieved this table from immuneACCESS and kept in-frame rearrangements only. Not all clones are present; in checked studies, unresolved V genes account for under half, and no reason is known for the remainder. V and J calls and clone size are as listed in that table; D and trimming were resolved from the DNA. The sample records 40,000 to 45,000 clones, 70% to 90% of which are singletons. Around 1.2% of the sample belongs to the ten largest clones.

The sample's time point, from its label and the paper: peak reinfection, 3 to 8 weeks after reinfection detection. The sorted cells were sequenced directly ex vivo, without any in vitro expansion ahead of TCR sequencing. The donors were people who inject drugs and were enrolled in the Montreal Acute Hepatitis C Cohort Study (HEPCO) in Canada. As controls, total naive CD8 T cells were sorted as viable CD3+ CD8+ CD45RO- cells from two donors at all three reinfection time points. Before sorting, cryopreserved peripheral blood mononuclear cells were thawed and used as the source for purifying CD8 T cells. The MACS CD8+ T cell Isolation Kit was used to enrich CD8 T cells by negative selection. A BD FACSAria II sorter with FACSDiva software was used for cell sorting, and FlowJo was used for data analysis. In regard to this clone: Its antigen remains undetermined. Base qualities were left out, and no much larger clone turns up one base away.

Measured from the cysteine to the phenylalanine, the CDR3 is 16 residues long. The sequence is cut down to CDR3 DNA, 48 bases in frame from base 1. Trimming removed 1 base from V and 0 bases from J; the gene matches leave 1 base unexplained. Taken from the germline V gene, the CDR1 and CDR2 loops are MGHRA and YSYEKL. This receptor was taken from a young man with hepatitis C virus infection. This chain is built from TRBV4-1 and TRBJ2-1; 9 bases in between match TRBD2. Sequenced sample: naive CD8+ T cells sorted from blood. Per the publication, the cell subset or site label means: total naive CD8+CD45RO- T cells. The nucleotide sequence reads TGCGCCAGCAGCCAAGTAGCGGGGGCCTCCTACAATGAGCAGTTCTTC. This sequence encodes CASSQVAGASYNEQFF.